This TCR beta chain appears in the sequencing data of a study of early T cells in non-severe SARS-CoV-2 infection. Study-level background: Bulk RNA from unsorted whole blood was sequenced; chains were unpaired. General study results and limits: Anti-spike CD8 responses were favored by VDJdb matching, which missed private and CD4 specificities.

Individual cDNA molecules received unique molecular identifiers during library preparation. TCRdb passed the 5' RACE reads through MiXCR, listing each CDR3 protein once. The sample lists 50,000 to 60,000 distinct CDR3 sequences; around 6.6% were seen once. This clonotype was counted a few times. No antigen is known for it. This CDR3 has 14 residues. Trimming removed 0 bases at V and 4 bases at J, with 7 bases between. Germline CDR1 LGHNA, CDR2 YSLEER. This receptor was taken from an adult who was a healthcare worker with PCR-confirmed SARS-CoV-2 infection or an uninfected control (not recorded which). The sample in question was whole blood, obtained at baseline. The chain carries TRBV4-3 and TRBJ1-3; D uncertain. CDR3: CASSQDSGGNTIYF. The DNA of the CDR3 is TGCGCCAGCAGCCAAGATTCCGGGGGAAACACCATATATTTT.